Below, one T cell receptor (beta chain) is given with its context. Its target is not known. These data originate in a study of T cell responses to AZD1222 COVID-19 vaccine. Study-level findings and limits: Spike-specific TCR breadth rose after two AZD1222 doses, and depth rose as well. Clonal diversity was possibly underestimated; the donors were predominantly white British and more often female. Seropositive status at baseline applied to only a handful of AZD1222 recipients.

Whether given at about 4 or about 12 weeks, second doses were pooled. The protocol was immunoSEQ multiplex PCR, while the TCRdb copy is restricted to in-frame clones and leaves out a portion. Of approximately 210,000 clones listed, 90% to 95% are singletons. Germline V gives CDR1 MDHEN, CDR2 SYDVKM. Between the trimmed V and J ends, which lost 10 bases and 4 bases, there was a span of 14 bases. The CDR3 covers 13 residues. Specimen: peripheral blood, collected 28 days after the second AZD1222 dose. The genes are TRBV28 and TRBJ1-3; D unresolved. The TCR sequence derives from an adult who received the AZD1222 COVID-19 vaccine. CDR3 protein: CATASPKGNTIYF. Here the CDR3 DNA reads TGTGCCACCGCATCCCCAAAGGGAAACACCATATATTTT.